The 25 T cell receptor beta chains below were found in one sample sequenced in a study of T cell clonality in common variable immunodeficiency. Generated by immunoSEQ multiplex PCR, the TCRdb table keeps only in-frame clones and is missing some. The sample contains 20,000 to 30,000 clones, none of them singletons. No cognate antigen is known for these TCRs. Study outcomes and limitations: Reportedly, TCR beta sequences from common variable immunodeficiency showed fewer deletions and N-nucleotide insertions.

The sample comprised peripheral blood mononuclear cells. The receptors were sampled from a human donor with common variable immunodeficiency.

As for this clone: The read terminates 3 residues ahead of where the CDR3 ends, so the germline J gene completes it. This chain connects TRBV30 to TRBJ2-1; 8 positions match TRBD2. Per the germline V gene, CDR1 is GTSNPN and CDR2 is SVGIG (reference sequence). This CDR3 is 19 amino acids long. Trimming removed 2 bases from V and 3 bases from J; junction bases left unmatched: 18. Partial CDR3 DNA: TGTGCCTGGAGTCTTATAATTGGAGGATCGGCGGGAGGCTACAATGAG. Residues: CAWSLIIGGSAGGYNE. The full CDR3 reads CAWSLIIGGSAGGYNEQFF.

This clone was counted between two and nine times. The missing CDR3 end, 3 residues past where the read stops, is filled in from the germline J gene. The genes are TRBV19 and TRBJ1-6; D is possibly TRBD1 (6 bases). Germline values: CDR1 LNHDA, CDR2 SQIVND (reference sequence). The CDR3 is made up of 16 amino acids. V was shortened by 4 bases and J by 9 bases, with 19 bases between the two germline ends. This chain's CDR3 is CASSSVSDSWASPLHF. The covered CDR3 bases are TGTGCCAGTAGTAGTGTTTCGGACAGCTGGGCTTCACCC.

A word on this clone: Coverage ceases 3 residues before the CDR3 finishes, and the germline J gene fills in the end. This CDR3 is also generated by other DNA sequences in the sample. V usage is TRBV19 and J usage is TRBJ2-7, with D maybe TRBD2 (5 bases). Trimming stripped 3 bases from V and 6 bases from J, with 24 bases between. The CDR3 consists of 17 residues. In germline, CDR1 is LNHDA, CDR2 SQIVND (reference sequence). The CDR3 loop reads CASSISGLAPRLVEQYF. CDR3 DNA (partial): TGTGCCAGTAGTATTTCCGGGCTAGCTCCCCGCCTGGTCGAG.

Worth noting for this clone: The read gets to within 3 residues of the CDR3 end, and the germline J gene fills in the rest. The chain links TRBV2 to TRBJ1-2; D gene uncertain. Germline CDR1 reads SNHLY; CDR2 reads FYNNEI. V was cut by 5 bases and J by 2 bases, with 12 bases left in between. The CDR3 length is 14 residues. The sequenced CDR3 bases are TGTGCCAGCAGTCCCAGTTTCAGAAACTATGGC. Amino acid sequence: CASSPSFRNYG. The full CDR3 protein is CASSPSFRNYGYTF.

The table lists this clone with a few counts. The DNA ends 3 residues before the CDR3 does, and the rest of the CDR3 is filled in from the germline J gene. V usage is TRBV6-2 or TRBV6-3 and J usage is TRBJ1-6, with D possibly being TRBD1 (5 bases). Deletions cut 3 bases from V and 5 bases from J, with 8 bases between. Germline values: CDR1 MNHEY, CDR2 SVGEGT. The CDR3 contains 14 residues. This CDR3 is CASSYRGDNSPLHF. The covered CDR3 bases are TGTGCCAGCAGTTATAGAGGGGATAATTCACCC.

This clone appeared many times. The read ends 3 residues shy of where the CDR3 ends; the end is completed using the germline J gene. This chain joins TRBV18 and TRBJ1-1, with D possibly TRBD1 on 6 matching bases. This CDR3 spans 16 amino acids. Trimming shortened V by 3 bases and J by 0 bases, and 14 bases separated the two germline ends. CDR1 is KGHSH, CDR2 LQKENI, per germline. The DNA read from the CDR3 is TGTGCCAGCTCACCGTGGACAGTATCCCTGAACACTGAA. Translated: CASSPWTVSLNTE. The full CDR3 reads CASSPWTVSLNTEAFF.

This clone was seen a handful of times. Read data end 3 residues before the CDR3 end; the end is taken from the germline J gene. This chain uses TRBV5-1 with TRBJ1-2; tentative D call: TRBD1 (5 bases). Germline V gene sequence: CDR1 SGHRS, CDR2 YFSETQ. V lost 0 bases and J lost 0, with 12 bases in between. This CDR3 is built from 16 residues. The CDR3: CASSLDAGRPNYGYTF. Incomplete CDR3 DNA: TGCGCCAGCAGCTTGGATGCAGGGCGCCCTAACTATGGC.

This clone has a count of ten or more. The read stops 3 residues short of the end of the CDR3; the missing end is completed from the germline J gene. This chain uses TRBV7-2 with TRBJ1-1; D unclear. Looked up from germline, CDR1 is SGHTA and CDR2 is FQGNSA. The CDR3 is 11 residues long. The germline V and J ends were trimmed by 3 bases and 6 bases, with 5 bases remaining between them. The CDR3 is CASSFIAEAFF. Partial CDR3 DNA: TGTGCCAGCAGCTTTATAGCTGAA. The whole variable domain, remainder taken from reference TRBV7-2 and TRBJ1-1, is GAGVSQSPSNKVTEKGKDVELRCDPISGHTALYWYRQSLGQGLEFLIYFQGNSAPDKSGLPSDRFSAERTGGSVSTLTIQRTQQEDSAVYLCASSFIAEAFFGQGTRLTVV.

A note on this clone: The read is 3 residues too short to cover the CDR3 end, so that end is filled in from the germline J gene. This chain connects TRBV11-2 to TRBJ1-1; maybe TRBD1 (6 bases). There are 14 residues in the CDR3. V lost 5 bases and J 0 bases, leaving 10 bases between the germline ends. Germline lookup yields CDR1 SGHAT and CDR2 FQNNGV. The CDR3 reads CASSTGHLNTEAFF. The CDR3 DNA, read in part, is TGTGCCAGCAGCACGGGACACCTGAACACTGAA. Drawing the rest from reference TRBV11-2 and TRBJ1-1, the complete variable domain is EAGVAQSPRYKIIEKRQSVAFWCNPISGHATLYWYQQILGQGPKLLIQFQNNGVVDDSQLPKDRFSAERLKGVDSTLKIQPAKLEDSAVYLCASSTGHLNTEAFFGQGTRLTVV.

This clone was detected a few times. Sequencing ends 3 residues short of the CDR3 end; the germline J gene provides the rest. The chain joins TRBV7-6 to TRBJ1-3; the D gene is possibly TRBD1 (5 bases). Germline assignment: CDR1 SGHVS and CDR2 FNYEAQ. V was clipped by 1 base and J by 8 bases, with 15 bases between them. The CDR3 extends over 15 amino acids. The CDR3 bases that were read are TGTGCCAGCAGCTTAGGTAGATTACAAGGGGACACC. It specifies CASSLGRLQGDT. From start to end, the CDR3 is CASSLGRLQGDTIYF.

Incomplete CDR3 DNA: TGTGCCAGCGGCCCCAGGGGGCTGACTGGAAACACC. Protein: CASGPRGLTGNT. The CDR3 reads in full as CASGPRGLTGNTIYF. The chain couples TRBV7-2 to TRBJ1-3; 8 bases map to TRBD1. The missing CDR3 end, 3 residues past where the read stops, is filled in from the germline J gene. CDR1 SGHTA and CDR2 FQGNSA come from the germline V gene. The CDR3 has 15 residues. V dropped 8 bases and J dropped 2; count of bases not matched to a gene: 8.

This clone has at least ten counts. The read terminates 3 residues before the CDR3 end, so the remaining end is supplied by the germline J gene. The chain joins TRBV29-1 to TRBJ2-7; the D gene could be TRBD1 or TRBD2 (5 bases each). The germline CDR1 and CDR2 sequences are SQVTM and ANQGSEA. Between the trimmed V and J ends, which lost 7 bases and 6 bases, there was a span of 13 bases. This CDR3 comprises 11 residues. The part of the CDR3 DNA that was read is TGCAGCGCCCTAGAGGGGAGCGAG. Translation: CSALEGSE. The entire CDR3 is CSALEGSEQYF.

This clone was picked up a small number of times. The DNA ends 3 residues before the CDR3 does, and the rest of the CDR3 is filled in from the germline J gene. The V and J genes are TRBV7-2 and TRBJ1-1; 7 bases are shared with TRBD1. From germline, CDR1 is SGHTA and CDR2 FQGNSA. This CDR3 spans 15 amino acids. Losses at the gene ends were 4 bases for V and 5 bases for J; bases not matched to a gene: 10. The sequenced part of the CDR3 DNA is TGTGCCAGCAGCTCCACAGGGGTTGGAGGAACTGAA. Its protein product is CASSSTGVGGTE. The entire CDR3 protein is CASSSTGVGGTEAFF.

This clone was seen only a few times. The read is 3 residues too short to cover the CDR3 end, so that end is filled in from the germline J gene. The identical CDR3 is also encoded by other nucleotide sequences in the sample. The chain carries TRBV5-1 and TRBJ2-7; no clear D. V lost 8 bases and J lost 0, with 12 bases in between. From germline, CDR1 is SGHRS and CDR2 YFSETQ. This CDR3 has 13 residues. CDR3 residues: CASSGGSSYEQYF. Partial CDR3 DNA: TGCGCCAGTTCTGGCGGCAGCTCCTACGAG. Drawing the rest from reference TRBV5-1 and TRBJ2-7, the complete variable domain is KAGVTQTPRYLIKTRGQQVTLSCSPISGHRSVSWYQQTPGQGLQFLFEYFSETQRNKGNFPGRFSGRQFSNSRSEMNVSTLELGDSALYLCASSGGSSYEQYFGPGTRLTVT.

Notes on this clone: The CDR3 end falls 3 residues outside the read, so it is completed with the germline J gene. The V and J genes are TRBV7-2 and TRBJ1-3; TRBD1 is a possible D gene (6 bases). Trimming removed 4 bases at V and 4 bases at J, with 14 bases between. Germline CDR1 and CDR2: SGHTA and FQGNSA. The CDR3 is made up of 15 amino acids. The CDR3 loop reads CASSSQGLRGNTIYF. Incomplete CDR3 DNA: TGTGCCAGCAGCTCACAGGGTCTTAGAGGAAACACC. The variable domain in full, with the rest retrieved from reference TRBV7-2 and TRBJ1-3, is GAGVSQSPSNKVTEKGKDVELRCDPISGHTALYWYRQSLGQGLEFLIYFQGNSAPDKSGLPSDRFSAERTGGSVSTLTIQRTQQEDSAVYLCASSSQGLRGNTIYFGEGSWLTVV.

This clone showed up many times. The read finishes 3 residues shy of the CDR3 end, and the germline J gene is used to complete it. J is TRBJ2-3 and V is TRBV7-9, with D unclear. The CDR3 sequence is 11 residues long. V was cut by 3 bases and J by 6 bases, with 4 bases left in between. From germline, CDR1 is SEHNR and CDR2 FQNEAQ (reference sequence). The sequenced CDR3 bases are TGTGCCAGCAGCTTTCTCGATACG. Its protein is CASSFLDT. The full CDR3 sequence reads CASSFLDTQYF. Full variable domain (missing parts from reference TRBV7-9 and TRBJ2-3): DTGVSQNPRHKITKRGQNVTFRCDPISEHNRLYWYRQTLGQGPEFLTYFQNEAQLEKSRLLSDRFSAERPKGSFSTLEIQRTEQGDSAMYLCASSFLDTQYFGPGTRLTVL.

This clone has only a few counts. The CDR3 end is not reached by the read, which stops 3 residues before it; the germline J gene fills it in. The chain combines TRBV30 with TRBJ1-5; 9 bases align to TRBD1. V shed 5 bases, J shed 5 bases, and the junction held 7 bases outside the gene matches. Germline V gene sequence: CDR1 GTSNPN, CDR2 SVGIG (reference sequence). CDR3 length equals 14 residues. The sequenced CDR3 bases are TGTGCCTGGGACCCGGGACAGGGTCATCAGCCC. It codes for CAWDPGQGHQP. The CDR3 in its entirety is CAWDPGQGHQPQHF. Full variable domain (rest looked up from reference TRBV30 and TRBJ1-5): SQTIHQWPATLVQPVGSPLSLECTVEGTSNPNLYWYRQAAGRGLQLLFYSVGIGQISSEVPQNLSASRPQDRQFILSSKKLLLSDSGFYLCAWDPGQGHQPQHFGDGTRLSIL.

There are many counts of this clone. The sequenced fragment ends 3 residues before the CDR3 boundary, so the rest is inferred from the germline J gene. The chain uses TRBV4-2 and TRBJ2-2, with 8 bases aligning to TRBD2. The CDR3 contains 14 residues. Per germline, CDR1 LGHNA and CDR2 YNFKEQ. V gave up 3 bases and J gave up 7 bases; unmatched junction bases: 4. CDR3 loop: CASSQGLDVGELFF. Partial CDR3 DNA: TGTGCCAGCAGCCAGGGACTAGATGTCGGGGAG.

In this sample, this clone turned up many times. Read sequence stops 3 residues before the CDR3 end, and the germline J gene provides the missing end. The chain joins TRBV19 to TRBJ2-5, with 9 bases identical to TRBD1. Germline lookup yields CDR1 LNHDA and CDR2 SQIVND (reference sequence). Trimming took 10 bases from V and 7 from J; bases not matched to a gene: 10. The CDR3 is 13 amino acids. The covered CDR3 bases are TGTGCCACCTCACCGGGACAGGGTGGGACC. This translates into CATSPGQGGT. The full CDR3 protein is CATSPGQGGTQYF.

This clone has ten or more counts. The read ends 3 residues shy of where the CDR3 ends; the end is completed using the germline J gene. The gene calls are TRBV14 and TRBJ2-1, with 10 bases lining up with TRBD2. The V and J ends lost 4 bases and 3 bases, in that order; junction bases with no gene match: 6. Per the germline V gene, CDR1 is SGHDN and CDR2 is FVKESK. The CDR3 totals 16 residues. The CDR3 here is CASSLKLAGSYNEQFF. The part of the CDR3 DNA that was read is TGTGCCAGCAGCCTCAAACTAGCGGGAAGCTACAATGAG.

Concerning this clone: The CDR3 extends 3 residues past the end of the read, so its final part is completed from the germline J gene. The chain couples TRBV5-6 to TRBJ2-3; 12 bases fit TRBD2. The CDR3 extends over 15 amino acids. The V segment lost 4 bases and the J segment 6 bases; nucleotides outside the gene matches: 6. The germline V gene has CDR1 SGHDT and CDR2 YYEEEE. Partial CDR3 DNA: TGTGCCAGCAGCCCACTAGCGGGGGGCAGGGATACG. Protein sequence: CASSPLAGGRDT. The CDR3 in its entirety is CASSPLAGGRDTQYF. Complete variable domain (other parts from reference TRBV5-6 and TRBJ2-3): DAGVTQSPTHLIKTRGQQVTLRCSPKSGHDTVSWYQQALGQGPQFIFQYYEEEERQRGNFPDRFSGHQFPNYSSELNVNALLLGDSALYLCASSPLAGGRDTQYFGPGTRLTVL.

This clone was counted ten times or more. The read ends 3 residues shy of where the CDR3 ends; the end is completed using the germline J gene. This sequence joins TRBV29-1 and TRBJ2-3; 12 bases map to TRBD2. V trimming: 6 bases; J trimming: 0 bases; junction bases outside the gene matches: 7. Germline V gives CDR1 SQVTM, CDR2 ANQGSEA. There are 16 residues in the CDR3. The CDR3 loop is CSVAAGTSGSTDTQYF. CDR3 bases read: TGCAGCGTGGCCGCCGGGACTAGCGGGAGCACAGATACG.

Notes on this clone: The read terminates 3 residues ahead of where the CDR3 ends, so the germline J gene completes it. The rearrangement uses TRBV5-1 and TRBJ1-2; D ambiguous. The CDR3 runs 13 residues. CDR1 SGHRS and CDR2 YFSETQ come from the germline V gene. Trimming pared 4 bases from V and 7 bases from J, leaving 14 bases between. Incomplete CDR3 DNA: TGCGCCAGCAGCCCCTCGGCGGGTGGTGGC. The encoded protein is CASSPSAGGG. The full CDR3 protein is CASSPSAGGGYTF.

This clone was counted only a few times. From the germline J gene comes the end of the CDR3, since the read stops 3 residues before it. The chain has TRBV7-2 and TRBJ2-7; 8 nucleotides agree with TRBD1. V was clipped by 4 bases and J by 6 bases; unmatched bases: 8. This CDR3 comprises 14 residues. CDR1 and CDR2 (germline): SGHTA, FQGNSA. The sequenced part of the CDR3 DNA is TGTGCCAGCAGCTCTCTGGACAGGGTGAGCGAG. Its protein product is CASSSLDRVSE. The whole CDR3 is CASSSLDRVSEQYF.

There are a few counts of this clone. Sequencing ends 3 residues short of the CDR3 end; the germline J gene provides the rest. The gene calls are TRBV19 and TRBJ1-1; a weak D match, TRBD1 (5 bases). Germline loops: CDR1 LNHDA, CDR2 SQIVND (reference sequence). CDR3 length equals 12 residues. The V end was cut by 6 bases, the J end by 4 bases, with 9 bases between. CDR3 protein: CASRDRGTEAFF. The CDR3 DNA, read in part, is TGTGCCAGTAGAGACAGAGGCACTGAA.